The next 7 T cell receptor beta chains were all read from a single sample in a study of blood T cell repertoires in COVID-19. TCRdb's table, derived via immunoSEQ multiplex PCR, lists solely in-frame clones and lacks some. The sample lists about 140,000 clones, over 75% occurring once. Material for sequencing was peripheral blood. The origin of the receptors is a man aged 55 to 70 with active or convalescent COVID-19.

V is TRBV10-3 and J is TRBJ2-7, with D tentatively TRBD2 (5 bases). The CDR3 extends over 16 amino acids. Germline values: CDR1 ENHRY, CDR2 SYGVKD. V was cut by 3 bases and J by 2 bases, with 17 bases left in between. CDR3 residues: CAISEGLAGSTYEQYF. CDR3 sequence (DNA): TGTGCCATCAGTGAAGGGCTGGCGGGTTCCACCTACGAGCAGTACTTC.

This rearrangement joins TRBV7-2 to TRBJ2-2; 9 nucleotides align to TRBD1. Losses at the gene ends were 5 bases for V and 0 bases for J; bases not matched to a gene: 4. The CDR3 extends over 16 amino acids. The V gene's germline CDR1 is SGHTA and CDR2 FQGNSA. CDR3 sequence: CASSVRQGANTGELFF. The CDR3 DNA sequence: TGTGCCAGCAGCGTAAGACAGGGGGCGAACACCGGGGAGCTGTTTTTT.

This chain connects TRBV7-9 to TRBJ1-1; D ambiguous. Germline CDR1 is SEHNR and CDR2 is FQNEAQ (reference sequence). The CDR3 has 13 residues. Trimming cost V 2 bases and J 9 bases, with 13 bases left between them. The CDR3 sequence is CASSLRGSAQAFF. The CDR3 DNA reads TGTGCCAGCAGCTTACGAGGGAGCGCTCAAGCTTTCTTT.

DNA for the CDR3: TGTGCCAGCAGCGTAGGGCAGGTCTCTGGAAACACCATATATTTT. Translation gives CASSVGQVSGNTIYF. J is TRBJ1-3 and V is TRBV9; D gene uncertain. Germline V gives CDR1 SGDLS, CDR2 YYNGEE. The V end lost 0 bases, the J end lost 0 bases, and 7 bases lay between the germline ends. The CDR3 has 15 residues.

This chain connects TRBV9 to TRBJ2-3; D is unresolved. V was shortened by 1 base and J by 5 bases, with 8 bases between the two germline ends. Germline loops: CDR1 SGDLS, CDR2 YYNGEE. The CDR3 has 13 amino acids. Here the CDR3 reads CASSVIVGDTQYF. The CDR3 DNA reads TGTGCCAGCAGCGTAATAGTCGGAGATACGCAGTATTTT. Full variable domain (remainder filled in from reference TRBV9 and TRBJ2-3): DSGVTQTPKHLITATGQRVTLRCSPRSGDLSVYWYQQSLDQGLQFLIQYYNGEERAKGNILERFSAQQFPDLHSELNLSSLELGDSALYFCASSVIVGDTQYFGPGTRLTVL.

This chain joins TRBV14 and TRBJ2-3, with 9 nucleotides matching TRBD2. Germline V gives CDR1 SGHDN, CDR2 FVKESK. The CDR3 totals 16 residues. With 3 bases clipped from V and 5 bases from J, the junction kept 9 bases outside the gene matches. DNA of the CDR3: TGTGCCAGCAGCCAGGTAGCGGGAGTTAGAAGAGATACGCAGTATTTT. This sequence encodes CASSQVAGVRRDTQYF. Using reference TRBV14 and TRBJ2-3 for the parts outside the CDR3, the full variable domain is EAGVTQFPSHSVIEKGQTVTLRCDPISGHDNLYWYRRVMGKEIKFLLHFVKESKQDESGMPNNRFLAERTGGTYSTLKVQPAELEDSGVYFCASSQVAGVRRDTQYFGPGTRLTVL.

The chain uses TRBV28 and TRBJ2-2; 11 nucleotides line up with TRBD1. J was trimmed by 1 base and V by 4 bases; bases with no gene match: 5. The CDR3 consists of 17 residues. Germline V gene lookup returns CDR1 MDHEN and CDR2 SYDVKM. CDR3 sequence reads: CASSWPGQGGNTGELFF. CDR3 DNA sequence: TGTGCCAGCAGTTGGCCGGGACAGGGGGGGAACACCGGGGAGCTGTTTTTT.